The 24 T cell receptor beta chains presented below share a single source sample, sequenced in a study of blood T cell repertoires in COVID-19. TCRdb's table, derived via immunoSEQ multiplex PCR, lists solely in-frame clones and lacks some. The sample lists about 400,000 clones; 89% were seen once. The sequencing input was peripheral blood. The source of these receptors is a man in his forties with acute or convalescent COVID-19.

This sequence joins TRBV6-2 or TRBV6-3 and TRBJ1-1, with 8 bases that match TRBD1. CDR1 is MNHEY and CDR2 is SVGEGT in the germline V gene. This CDR3 contains 14 residues. The V segment lost 4 bases and the J segment 3 bases; nucleotides outside the gene matches: 4. CDR3 sequence (DNA): TGTGCCAGCAGTTCGGACAGGGAGTACACTGAAGCTTTCTTT. Protein product: CASSSDREYTEAFF.

This chain uses TRBV19 with TRBJ1-2, with D perhaps matching TRBD1 (6 bases). From germline, CDR1 is LNHDA and CDR2 SQIVND (reference sequence). The length of the CDR3 is 15 residues. The germline V and J ends were trimmed by 6 bases and 0 bases, with 14 bases remaining between them. In DNA form, the CDR3 reads TGTGCCAGTAGGACGAACAGGGTCGCTAACTATGGCTACACCTTC. This codes for CASRTNRVANYGYTF.

The chain is built from TRBV6-6 and TRBJ1-2; 10 nucleotides agree with TRBD1. Germline CDR1 reads MNHNY; CDR2 reads SVGAGI (reference sequence). This CDR3 spans 13 amino acids. The ends lost 5 bases at V and 4 bases at J; junction bases unmatched: 1. The CDR3 here is CASSRDRGYGYTF. As DNA, the CDR3 is TGTGCCAGCAGTCGGGACAGGGGCTATGGCTACACCTTC.

The chain couples TRBV9 to TRBJ2-3; TRBD1 aligns across 8 bases. This CDR3 comprises 15 residues. The V gene end was trimmed by 3 bases and the J gene end by 2 bases; junction bases not matched to a gene: 5. The germline V gene encodes CDR1 SGDLS and CDR2 YYNGEE. DNA of the CDR3: TGTGCCAGCAGCGAGAGGACAGGGCACACAGATACGCAGTATTTT. Translation gives CASSERTGHTDTQYF.

The chain uses TRBV7-9 and TRBJ1-5, with D possibly TRBD1 on 6 matching bases. V shed 1 base and J shed 2 bases, with 9 bases lying between them. Looked up from germline, CDR1 is SEHNR and CDR2 is FQNEAQ (reference sequence). The CDR3 consists of 15 residues. The CDR3 DNA sequence: TGTGCCAGCAGCTTAGACTCAGGGGGCAATCAGCCCCAGCATTTT. Encoded protein: CASSLDSGGNQPQHF.

The rearrangement links TRBV6-1 to TRBJ1-3; the D is unclear. CDR3 length equals 12 residues. Germline CDR1 is MNHNS and CDR2 is SASEGT. Trimming pared 0 bases from V and 13 bases from J, leaving 10 bases between. CDR3 in amino acids: CASSEAAVSIYF. CDR3 bases: TGTGCCAGCAGTGAAGCGGCAGTATCTATATATTTT.

V gene TRBV5-5 combines with J gene TRBJ1-1, with TRBD1 identical over 7 bases. Germline CDR1 and CDR2: SGHKS and YYEKEE (reference sequence). This CDR3 is 13 amino acids long. The ends lost 7 bases at V and 2 bases at J; junction bases unmatched: 5. The CDR3 sequence is CASLRGPNTEAFF. The CDR3 DNA is TGTGCCAGCCTGAGGGGGCCTAACACTGAAGCTTTCTTT.

V is TRBV6-5 and J is TRBJ2-7; the D gene is possibly TRBD2 (6 bases). CDR3 length: 16 residues. Trimming stripped 0 bases from V and 4 bases from J, with 16 bases between. Germline V gene sequence: CDR1 MNHEY, CDR2 SVGAGI. CDR3 amino acids: CASSYSGGLVNYEQYF. For the CDR3, the DNA is TGTGCCAGCAGTTACTCGGGGGGACTTGTTAATTACGAGCAGTACTTC.

The rearrangement joins TRBV27 to TRBJ2-1; TRBD1 agrees at 7 bases. This CDR3 contains 13 residues. The V gene end was trimmed by 4 bases and the J gene end by 6 bases; junction bases not matched to a gene: 3. Germline loops: CDR1 MNHEY, CDR2 SMNVEV (reference sequence). CDR3 loop: CASSWAGGNEQFF. In DNA form, the CDR3 reads TGTGCCAGCAGTTGGGCAGGGGGCAATGAGCAGTTCTTC.

The chain is built from TRBV5-6 and TRBJ1-1, with 11 nucleotides matching TRBD1. The CDR3 loop spans 15 amino acids. Trimming took 5 bases from V and 2 from J; bases not matched to a gene: 5. Germline V lookup: CDR1 SGHDT, CDR2 YYEEEE. CDR3 DNA sequence: TGTGCCAGCAGACCCGGGACAGGGGGTAACACTGAAGCTTTCTTT. This translates into CASRPGTGGNTEAFF.

The rearrangement links TRBV12-3 or TRBV12-4 to TRBJ1-6; D is perhaps TRBD1 (5 bases). The CDR3 totals 13 residues. With 7 bases removed from V and 11 bases from J, the gap between germline ends came to 15 bases. The CDR3 spells CASKWGEGTPLHF. In DNA, the CDR3 is TGTGCCAGCAAATGGGGGGAAGGGACACCCCTCCACTTT.

This chain joins TRBV27 and TRBJ2-1, with TRBD2 matching 12 bases. The CDR3 contains 16 residues. V shed 3 bases and J 1 base; nucleotides not matched to a gene: 1. CDR1 and CDR2 from the germline V gene are MNHEY and SMNVEV (reference sequence). The CDR3 protein is CASSFGTSGSYNEQFF. CDR3 nucleotides: TGTGCCAGCAGTTTTGGGACTAGCGGGTCCTACAATGAGCAGTTCTTC.

The CDR3 spells CASSPYTGVETYEQYF. The CDR3 DNA reads as TGTGCCAGCTCACCTTATACAGGGGTCGAGACCTACGAGCAGTACTTC. The rearrangement joins TRBV18 to TRBJ2-7, with 7 bases matching TRBD1. Germline CDR1 is KGHSH and CDR2 is LQKENI. Losses at the gene ends were 3 bases for V and 2 bases for J; bases not matched to a gene: 10. The CDR3 has 16 amino acids.

This sequence joins TRBV9 and TRBJ2-3; 10 bases align to TRBD2. J lost 2 bases, V lost 2 bases, and 5 bases had no gene match. The CDR3 consists of 16 residues. CDR1 and CDR2 (germline): SGDLS, YYNGEE. CDR3 bases: TGTGCCAGCAGCGTCATTAGCGGGGGGCTCACAGATACGCAGTATTTT. It is translated as CASSVISGGLTDTQYF. Filled out from reference TRBV9 and TRBJ2-3, the complete variable domain reads DSGVTQTPKHLITATGQRVTLRCSPRSGDLSVYWYQQSLDQGLQFLIQYYNGEERAKGNILERFSAQQFPDLHSELNLSSLELGDSALYFCASSVISGGLTDTQYFGPGTRLTVL.

This sequence joins TRBV4-2 and TRBJ2-7; tentatively, D is TRBD1 (6 bases). Per the germline V gene, CDR1 is LGHNA and CDR2 is YNFKEQ. This CDR3 is 19 amino acids long. V shed 4 bases and J shed 0 bases, with 25 bases lying between them. The CDR3 is CASSPQGRGRTVNSYEQYF. CDR3 DNA sequence: TGTGCCAGCAGCCCACAAGGAAGGGGTAGGACAGTGAACTCCTACGAGCAGTACTTC.

This clone has only one observation. The chain links TRBV29-1 to TRBJ2-1; D is undetermined. The germline V gene has CDR1 SQVTM and CDR2 ANQGSEA. The CDR3 has 12 residues. V gave up 4 bases and J gave up 9 bases, with 13 bases separating them. The CDR3 DNA is TGCAGCGTTGTAGTAGGCGGCGCTGAGCAGTTCTTC. Protein product: CSVVVGGAEQFF.

The chain carries TRBV5-1 and TRBJ1-4; 7 positions match TRBD1. Germline V gene sequence: CDR1 SGHRS, CDR2 YFSETQ. Unmatched junction bases numbered 10, after V lost 0 bases and J lost 2 bases. The CDR3 is made up of 18 amino acids. The CDR3 spells CASSLAPTGLATNEKLFF. CDR3 nucleotides: TGCGCCAGCAGCTTGGCACCGACAGGGCTGGCTACTAATGAAAAACTGTTTTTT. Complete variable domain (other parts from reference TRBV5-1 and TRBJ1-4): KAGVTQTPRYLIKTRGQQVTLSCSPISGHRSVSWYQQTPGQGLQFLFEYFSETQRNKGNFPGRFSGRQFSNSRSEMNVSTLELGDSALYLCASSLAPTGLATNEKLFFGSGTQLSVL.

CDR3 nucleotides: TGTGCCAGCAACAGGGTGAATTCACCCCTCCACTTT. Encoded protein: CASNRVNSPLHF. This chain joins TRBV28 and TRBJ1-6; D possibly corresponds to TRBD1 (6 bases). Germline V lookup: CDR1 MDHEN, CDR2 SYDVKM. CDR3 length: 12 residues. V was shortened by 7 bases and J by 7 bases, with 8 bases between the two germline ends.

The chain is built from TRBV25-1 and TRBJ1-5; D gene ambiguous. Germline CDR1 is MGHDK and CDR2 is SYGVNS. The ends were cut back, 8 bases at V and 2 bases at J, with 10 bases in the middle. This CDR3 is built from 13 residues. The DNA for the CDR3 is TGTGCCAGCGGGAGGGAGGGCAATCAGCCCCAGCATTTT. Amino acids: CASGREGNQPQHF. The complete variable domain, with remaining parts taken from reference TRBV25-1 and TRBJ1-5, reads EADIYQTPRYLVIGTGKKITLECSQTMGHDKMYWYQQDPGMELHLIHYSYGVNSTEKGDLSSESTVSRIRTEHFPLTLESARPSHTSQYLCASGREGNQPQHFGDGTRLSIL.

The chain recombines TRBV30 with TRBJ1-5; perhaps TRBD1 as D (6 bases). Germline V gives CDR1 GTSNPN, CDR2 SVGIG (reference sequence). Trimming left V 5 bases short and J 2 bases short, with 13 bases between. This CDR3 is 14 amino acids long. The CDR3 is CAWANKGGNQPQHF. As DNA, the CDR3 is TGTGCCTGGGCGAATAAGGGGGGCAATCAGCCCCAGCATTTT.

The V call is TRBV6-6, the J call TRBJ1-5; D remains unclear. Trimming cost V 1 base and J 3 bases, with 10 bases left between them. Germline V gene data show CDR1 as MNHNY and CDR2 as SVGAGI (reference sequence). The CDR3 loop spans 15 amino acids. The CDR3 DNA sequence: TGTGCCAGCAGTTACTACGGGCGGGTCAATCAGCCCCAGCATTTT. It specifies CASSYYGRVNQPQHF.

This chain joins TRBV3-1 (or the pseudogene TRBV3-2) and TRBJ2-7, with TRBD2 matching over 7 bases. Germline V lookup: CDR1 LGHDT, CDR2 YNNKEL (reference sequence). Losses at the gene ends were 3 bases for V and 3 bases for J; bases not matched to a gene: 8. This CDR3 region has 15 residues. CDR3 DNA: TGTGCCAGCAGCCAGGACCGGGACTATGACTACGAGCAGTACTTC. Its translation: CASSQDRDYDYEQYF.

This chain uses TRBV6-1 with TRBJ1-3, with a tentative D call TRBD1 (6 bases). Deletions cut 0 bases from V and 9 bases from J, with 12 bases between. Germline V lookup: CDR1 MNHNS, CDR2 SASEGT. The CDR3 consists of 14 residues. The CDR3 sequence is CASSEAQGSATIYF. Here the CDR3 DNA reads TGTGCCAGCAGTGAAGCCCAGGGGAGTGCCACCATATATTTT.

V gene TRBV28 combines with J gene TRBJ1-3; 11 bases are a match to TRBD1. Germline assignment: CDR1 MDHEN and CDR2 SYDVKM. This CDR3 is built from 15 residues. J gave up 0 bases and V 6 bases, and 1 base lay outside the gene matches. The CDR3 reads CASRGTGGSGNTIYF. CDR3 DNA: TGTGCCAGCAGGGGGACAGGGGGCTCTGGAAACACCATATATTTT.